This T cell receptor beta chain was found in a study of cytomegalovirus exposure and HLA in healthy donors. Looking at the study overall: Around 87 million unique TCRs, all from HLA-typed donors, were included in an early release of the data. Assignment to the Caucasian-associated ancestry cluster applied to more than 75% of the approximately 390 genotyped donors.

This PCR relied on a set of 60 Vbeta primers and 13 Jbeta primers. Profiled with immunoSEQ multiplex PCR; TCRdb holds only in-frame clones, not every one. Of around 170,000 clones listed, around 77% are singletons. Sequenced sample: PBMCs. The receptor was isolated from a young woman in good health and CMV-seronegative.

CDR3 region: CASSSEGQGHGYTF. The CDR3 bases are TGTGCCAGCAGCTCCGAAGGACAGGGACATGGCTACACCTTC. The chain combines TRBV7-9 with TRBJ1-2; 8 nucleotides line up with TRBD1. With 4 bases clipped from V and 6 bases from J, the junction kept 7 bases outside the gene matches. Germline V gives CDR1 SEHNR, CDR2 FQNEAQ (reference sequence). CDR3 length equals 14 residues.